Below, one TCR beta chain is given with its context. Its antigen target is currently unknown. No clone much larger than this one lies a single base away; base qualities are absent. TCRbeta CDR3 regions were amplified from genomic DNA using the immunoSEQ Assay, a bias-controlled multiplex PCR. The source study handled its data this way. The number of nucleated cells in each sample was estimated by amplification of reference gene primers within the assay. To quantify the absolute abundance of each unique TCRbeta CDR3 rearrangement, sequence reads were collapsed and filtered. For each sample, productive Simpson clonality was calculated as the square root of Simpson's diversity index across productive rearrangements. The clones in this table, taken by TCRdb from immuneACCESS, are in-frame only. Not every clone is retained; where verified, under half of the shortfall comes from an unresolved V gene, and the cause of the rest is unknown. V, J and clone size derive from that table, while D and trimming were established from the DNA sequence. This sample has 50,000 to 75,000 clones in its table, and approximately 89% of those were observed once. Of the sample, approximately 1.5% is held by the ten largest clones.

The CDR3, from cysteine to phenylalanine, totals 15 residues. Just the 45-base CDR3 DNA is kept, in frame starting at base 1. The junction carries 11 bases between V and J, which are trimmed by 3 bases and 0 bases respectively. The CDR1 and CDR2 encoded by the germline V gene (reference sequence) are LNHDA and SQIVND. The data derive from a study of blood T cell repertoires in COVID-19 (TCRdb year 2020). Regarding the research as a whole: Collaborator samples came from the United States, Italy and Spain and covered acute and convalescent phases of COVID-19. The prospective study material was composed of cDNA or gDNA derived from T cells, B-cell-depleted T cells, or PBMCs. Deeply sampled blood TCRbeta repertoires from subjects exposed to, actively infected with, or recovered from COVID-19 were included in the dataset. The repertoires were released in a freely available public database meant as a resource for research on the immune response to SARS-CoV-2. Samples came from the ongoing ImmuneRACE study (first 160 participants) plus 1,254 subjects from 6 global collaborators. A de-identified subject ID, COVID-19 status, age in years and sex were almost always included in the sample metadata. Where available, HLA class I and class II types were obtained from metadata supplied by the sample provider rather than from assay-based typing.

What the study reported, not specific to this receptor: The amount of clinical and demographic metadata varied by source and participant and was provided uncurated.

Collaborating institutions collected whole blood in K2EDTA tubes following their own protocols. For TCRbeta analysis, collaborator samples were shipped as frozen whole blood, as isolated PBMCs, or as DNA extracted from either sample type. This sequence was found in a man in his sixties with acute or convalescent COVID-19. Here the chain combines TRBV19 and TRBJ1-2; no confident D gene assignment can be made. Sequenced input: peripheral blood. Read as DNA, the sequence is TGTGCCAGTAGTATCTCCTGGGGAGCTAACTATGGCTACACCTTC. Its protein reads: CASSISWGANYGYTF.